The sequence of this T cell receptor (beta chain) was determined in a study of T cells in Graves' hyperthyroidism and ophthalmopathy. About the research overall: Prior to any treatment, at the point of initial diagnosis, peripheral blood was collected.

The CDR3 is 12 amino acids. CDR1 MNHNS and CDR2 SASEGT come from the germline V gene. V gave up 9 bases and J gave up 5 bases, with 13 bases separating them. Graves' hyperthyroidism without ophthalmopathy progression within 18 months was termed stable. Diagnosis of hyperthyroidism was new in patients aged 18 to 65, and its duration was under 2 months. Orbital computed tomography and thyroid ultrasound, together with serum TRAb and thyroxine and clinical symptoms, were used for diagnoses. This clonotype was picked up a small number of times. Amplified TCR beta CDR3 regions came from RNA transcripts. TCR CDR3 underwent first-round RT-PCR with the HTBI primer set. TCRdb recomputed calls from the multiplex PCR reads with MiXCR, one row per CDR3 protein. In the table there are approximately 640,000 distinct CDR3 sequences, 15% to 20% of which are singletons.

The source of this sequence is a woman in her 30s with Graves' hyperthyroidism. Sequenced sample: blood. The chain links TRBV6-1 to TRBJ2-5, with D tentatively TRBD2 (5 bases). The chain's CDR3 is CASSDTRETQYF. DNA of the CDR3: TGTGCCAGTAGCGACACCAGGGAGACCCAGTACTTC.